This TCR beta chain originates from a study of cytomegalovirus exposure and HLA in healthy donors. Study-wide results and caveats: HLA restriction was apparent for most CMV-associated TCR beta chains in a later analysis. A further, later analysis showed that HLA-associated TCR beta chains (compared with equally common others) were more clonally expanded. A later examination showed that TCR association rates differed by HLA locus, with DRB1 most and HLA-C fewest.

The CDR3 contains 14 residues. Germline loops: CDR1 SGHNT, CDR2 YYREEE (reference sequence). V lost 5 bases to trimming and J lost 1 base; unmatched junction nucleotides: 5. As concerns this clone: What it binds is unknown.

Researchers ran the PCR with 60 Vbeta and 13 Jbeta primers. Using immunoSEQ multiplex PCR, the repertoire was profiled, and TCRdb retains in-frame clones only, with some absent. The data hold about 140,000 clones, with around three quarters observed a single time. This sequence originates from a man aged 35 to 55 in good health and CMV-seronegative. What was sequenced was PBMCs. The chain employs TRBV5-4 and TRBJ1-1; 7 bases fit TRBD1. The CDR3 DNA is TGTGCCAGCAGACGCGACAGGGCGAACACTGAAGCTTTCTTT. Its translation: CASRRDRANTEAFF.